The 30 T cell receptor beta chains listed next were all sequenced from one sample in a study of blood T cell repertoires in COVID-19. Data came from immunoSEQ multiplex PCR; TCRdb stores just in-frame clones and leaves some out. The data contain approximately 160,000 clones, about 81% of them singletons. The sequenced sample consisted of peripheral blood. The receptors were gathered from a woman aged 80 or over with acute or convalescent COVID-19.

This clone was observed a few times. V gene TRBV6-4 combines with J gene TRBJ1-1; 7 bases map to TRBD1. V was clipped by 0 bases and J by 11 bases; unmatched bases: 6. The CDR3 spans 13 residues. Germline CDR1 MRHNA, CDR2 SNTAGT. CDR3 protein: CASSDSGGRGAFF. Here the CDR3 DNA reads TGTGCCAGCAGTGACTCGGGTGGCAGGGGGGCTTTCTTT.

The chain is built from TRBV27 and TRBJ2-1; the match to TRBD2 covers 12 bases. The CDR3 has 15 amino acids. CDR1 is MNHEY and CDR2 is SMNVEV in the germline V gene (reference sequence). Trimming took 5 bases from V and 6 from J; bases not matched to a gene: 5. CDR3 nucleotides: TGTGCCAGCAGTGAGAGACTAGCGGGAGTCAATGAGCAGTTCTTC. This codes for CASSERLAGVNEQFF.

The chain employs TRBV29-1 and TRBJ1-2; tentatively, D is TRBD1 (6 bases). Germline-derived CDR1 and CDR2 are SQVTM and ANQGSEA. Trimming removed 6 bases at V and 8 bases at J, with 19 bases between. The CDR3 spans 13 residues. CDR3 sequence (DNA): TGCAGCGTCGACTCCCAGGGGAAAGGCGGCTACACCTTC. This sequence encodes CSVDSQGKGGYTF.

The chain links TRBV11-2 to TRBJ2-7; D might be TRBD1 (6 bases). CDR1 SGHAT and CDR2 FQNNGV come from the germline V gene. Trimming stripped 5 bases from V and 4 bases from J, with 15 bases between. The length of the CDR3 is 14 residues. DNA of the CDR3: TGTGCCAGCAGCCGACGTTCACAGGGTTACGAGCAGTACTTC. Residues: CASSRRSQGYEQYF.

V and J are TRBV27 and TRBJ2-7; no clear D gene. Trimming removed 5 bases at V and 0 bases at J, with 8 bases between. Germline CDR1 reads MNHEY; CDR2 reads SMNVEV (reference sequence). This CDR3 contains 13 residues. DNA of the CDR3: TGTGCCAGCAGTCCATTCAGCTCCTACGAGCAGTACTTC. Amino acids: CASSPFSSYEQYF.

The chain couples TRBV2 to TRBJ2-1; TRBD2 might be the D (7 bases). Germline CDR1 SNHLY, CDR2 FYNNEI. Trimming left V 3 bases short and J 8 bases short, with 14 bases between. CDR3 length: 14 residues. The CDR3 is CASSDGGLKDEQFF. The CDR3 DNA reads as TGTGCCAGCAGTGACGGGGGGCTCAAAGATGAGCAGTTCTTC.

This clone was seen once. The chain has TRBV27 and TRBJ2-7; tentative D call: TRBD2 (6 bases). This CDR3 has 13 residues. Germline CDR1 reads MNHEY; CDR2 reads SMNVEV (reference sequence). Trimming shortened V by 0 bases and J by 4 bases, and 7 bases separated the two germline ends. CDR3 amino acids: CASSLSGGYEQYF. CDR3 in DNA: TGTGCCAGCAGTTTATCGGGGGGTTACGAGCAGTACTTC.

The chain carries TRBV6-5 and TRBJ1-2; TRBD1 aligns across 7 bases. J lost 5 bases, V lost 6 bases, and 3 bases had no gene match. In germline, CDR1 is MNHEY, CDR2 SVGAGI. The length of the CDR3 is 12 residues. The DNA for the CDR3 is TGTGCCAGCAGCCCGACAGGGTATGGCTACACCTTC. This translates into CASSPTGYGYTF.

This rearrangement joins TRBV4-2 to TRBJ2-5, with a tentative D call TRBD2 (5 bases). This CDR3 spans 17 amino acids. CDR1 is LGHNA, CDR2 YNFKEQ, per germline. V was pared by 5 bases and J by 0 bases, with 19 bases between. The CDR3 loop reads CASSSRWGGSDQETQYF. DNA of the CDR3: TGTGCCAGCAGCTCCCGTTGGGGTGGGAGTGACCAAGAGACCCAGTACTTC.

The V and J genes are TRBV28 and TRBJ2-5; TRBD1 aligns across 9 bases. From germline, CDR1 is MDHEN and CDR2 SYDVKM. The CDR3 has 15 amino acids. V trimming: 5 bases; J trimming: 5 bases; junction bases outside the gene matches: 9. CDR3 amino acids: CASSGGQGGRETQYF. Written as DNA, the CDR3 is TGTGCCAGCAGTGGGGGACAGGGAGGGAGGGAGACCCAGTACTTC.

The chain couples TRBV2 to TRBJ2-1, with TRBD1 as a possible D gene (5 bases). Trimming took off 4 bases at V and 3 bases at J, with 10 bases between the two ends. Per the germline V gene, CDR1 is SNHLY and CDR2 is FYNNEI. CDR3 length: 14 residues. This CDR3 reads CASSGDRHYNEQFF. CDR3 coding DNA: TGTGCCAGCAGTGGAGACAGACACTACAATGAGCAGTTCTTC.

The chain employs TRBV29-1 and TRBJ1-4; D is ambiguous. The CDR3 runs to 10 residues. V gave up 8 bases and J gave up 4 bases, with 5 bases separating them. Per the germline V gene, CDR1 is SQVTM and CDR2 is ANQGSEA. This CDR3 is CSPSNEKLFF. The CDR3 coding sequence is TGCAGCCCGAGTAATGAAAAACTGTTTTTT.

The rearrangement links TRBV2 to TRBJ1-4; maybe TRBD1 (5 bases). Germline V gives CDR1 SNHLY, CDR2 FYNNEI. With 3 bases removed from V and 10 bases from J, the gap between germline ends came to 6 bases. CDR3 length equals 11 residues. In DNA form, the CDR3 reads TGTGCCAGCAGTGACGGGGGAAAACTGTTTTTT. This encodes CASSDGGKLFF.

The chain has TRBV27 and TRBJ1-2; the match to TRBD1 covers 10 bases. Germline CDR1 MNHEY, CDR2 SMNVEV (reference sequence). This CDR3 is 15 amino acids long. V dropped 5 bases and J dropped 4; count of bases not matched to a gene: 7. The CDR3 coding sequence is TGTGCCAGCAGTCGACAGGGGGCAGGAATCTATGGCTACACCTTC. Residues: CASSRQGAGIYGYTF.

The chain has TRBV6-6 and TRBJ2-3; D remains unclear. Germline CDR1 reads MNHNY; CDR2 reads SVGAGI (reference sequence). The CDR3 has 13 residues. The CDR3: CASLTEYTDTQYF. The CDR3 nucleotides are TGTGCAAGCCTAACAGAGTACACAGATACGCAGTATTTT.

The V and J genes are TRBV4-3 and TRBJ2-5; 9 nucleotides align to TRBD1. The CDR3 sequence is 15 residues long. The junction had 4 bases not matched to a gene; V was cut back by 0 bases and J by 5 bases. The germline CDR1 and CDR2 sequences are LGHNA and YSLEER. The CDR3 reads CASSQEAQGAETQYF. CDR3 in DNA: TGCGCCAGCAGCCAAGAGGCACAGGGGGCCGAGACCCAGTACTTC.

To note about this clone: The junction departs from germline at one end; a sequencing error may be responsible. The gene calls are TRBV6-5 and TRBJ1-3; 7 bases agree with TRBD1. In germline, CDR1 is MNHEY, CDR2 SVGAGI. The CDR3 consists of 15 residues. CDR3 in DNA: TGTGCCAGCAGCTACTCCCGGGACAGACAAAACACCATATATTTT. Translating it yields CASSYSRDRQNTIYF.

This chain connects TRBV11-2 to TRBJ2-5; 14 bases align to TRBD2. The CDR3 has 19 amino acids. Germline V lookup: CDR1 SGHAT, CDR2 FQNNGV. Germline trimming cut 1 base from V and 5 bases from J; bases unmatched to any gene: 12. The CDR3 region is CASSLAGTSGSLLGETQYF. The CDR3 DNA reads as TGTGCCAGCAGCTTAGCTGGGACTAGCGGGAGCCTTTTGGGGGAGACCCAGTACTTC. Full variable domain (outside the CDR3, taken from reference TRBV11-2 and TRBJ2-5): EAGVAQSPRYKIIEKRQSVAFWCNPISGHATLYWYQQILGQGPKLLIQFQNNGVVDDSQLPKDRFSAERLKGVDSTLKIQPAKLEDSAVYLCASSLAGTSGSLLGETQYFGPGTRLLVL.

In its sample, this clone was seen once. The chain links TRBV11-2 to TRBJ2-1, with D possibly being TRBD2 (5 bases). The CDR3 loop spans 15 amino acids. The germline V gene has CDR1 SGHAT and CDR2 FQNNGV. The V gene lost 8 bases and the J gene lost 1 base, with 15 bases spanning the gap. The chain's CDR3 is CASSWVRGSYNEQFF. CDR3 coding DNA: TGTGCCAGCTCCTGGGTTCGCGGGTCCTACAATGAGCAGTTCTTC.

The chain couples TRBV9 to TRBJ2-1, with 8 bases aligning to TRBD2. In germline, CDR1 is SGDLS, CDR2 YYNGEE. V was pared by 0 bases and J by 4 bases, with 9 bases of the junction left unmatched. This CDR3 contains 17 residues. The CDR3, as DNA: TGTGCCAGCAGCGTAGGGCCGGGAAGCGGGAGATACAATGAGCAGTTCTTC. Protein sequence: CASSVGPGSGRYNEQFF.

V usage is TRBV6-5 and J usage is TRBJ2-3, with a possible D match to TRBD2 (5 bases). The length of the CDR3 is 13 residues. CDR1 MNHEY and CDR2 SVGAGI come from the germline V gene. The V end lost 7 bases, the J end lost 1 base, and 9 bases lay between the germline ends. The CDR3 protein is CASTGMGTDTQYF. The DNA of the CDR3 is TGTGCCAGCACGGGGATGGGCACAGATACGCAGTATTTT.

The chain recombines TRBV5-1 with TRBJ2-3; 8 bases agree with TRBD2. The V gene's germline CDR1 is SGHRS and CDR2 YFSETQ. The CDR3 covers 17 residues. The junction had 10 bases not matched to a gene; V was cut back by 4 bases and J by 0 bases. The CDR3 DNA is TGCGCCAGCAGCCCGGGACTAGGGGGGACTAGCACAGATACGCAGTATTTT. It translates to CASSPGLGGTSTDTQYF.

The chain recombines TRBV18 with TRBJ2-2; weak D call: TRBD1 (5 bases). Per germline, CDR1 KGHSH and CDR2 LQKENI. The CDR3 has 14 amino acids. The V and J ends lost 2 bases and 7 bases respectively, with 11 bases between them. CDR3 sequence (DNA): TGTGCCAGCTCACCAAAGGACAAAAGCGGGGAGCTGTTTTTT. Protein: CASSPKDKSGELFF. Based on the CDR3 plus reference TRBV18 and TRBJ2-2, the full variable domain is NAGVMQNPRHLVRRRGQEARLRCSPMKGHSHVYWYRQLPEEGLKFMVYLQKENIIDESGMPKERFSAEFPKEGPSILRIQQVVRGDSAAYFCASSPKDKSGELFFGEGSRLTVL.

The rearrangement links TRBV24-1 to TRBJ2-1; 10 bases match TRBD2. Trimming at V came to 4 bases and at J to 16 bases, leaving 6 bases not matched to a gene. Germline CDR1 reads KGHDR; CDR2 reads SFDVKD. CDR3 length: 12 amino acids. CDR3 nucleotides: TGTGCCACCAGTGACCCTCTAGCGGGGGTATTCTTC. Protein product: CATSDPLAGVFF.

This rearrangement joins TRBV2 to TRBJ2-1, with 9 bases that match TRBD2. Germline CDR1 and CDR2: SNHLY and FYNNEI. With V trimmed by 4 bases and J by 6 bases, 4 bases remained unmatched. This CDR3 is built from 14 residues. The CDR3 reads CASSVSGGRNEQFF. The DNA for the CDR3 is TGTGCCAGCAGTGTCAGCGGGGGGCGCAATGAGCAGTTCTTC.

The rearrangement joins TRBV4-3 to TRBJ2-5; 7 bases fit TRBD1. Trimming removed 0 bases from V and 2 bases from J; junction bases left unmatched: 3. The CDR3 has 15 residues. Germline V gene lookup returns CDR1 LGHNA and CDR2 YSLEER. The CDR3 DNA follows: TGCGCCAGCAGCCAAGATCTACAGGGGCAAGAGACCCAGTACTTC. The encoded protein is CASSQDLQGQETQYF.

The chain recombines TRBV30 with TRBJ1-2; 7 nucleotides agree with TRBD1. Germline V CDR1 and CDR2: GTSNPN, SVGIG (reference sequence). The CDR3 has 16 amino acids. After removal of 5 bases from V and 4 bases from J, the junction contained 16 bases not matched to a gene. The CDR3 spells CAWLRGQRHSRYGYTF. The CDR3 DNA reads as TGTGCCTGGTTAAGGGGACAGCGTCACTCCCGCTATGGCTACACCTTC.

The gene calls are TRBV18 and TRBJ2-2; D unclear. Trimming shortened V by 8 bases and J by 0 bases, and 13 bases separated the two germline ends. This CDR3 region has 15 residues. Germline assignment: CDR1 KGHSH and CDR2 LQKENI. The CDR3 loop is CASRYSNPNTGELFF. The CDR3 bases are TGTGCCAGCCGGTACAGTAATCCGAACACCGGGGAGCTGTTTTTT.

The genes are TRBV9 and TRBJ1-2; TRBD1 matches 8 bases. CDR3 size: 13 residues. V lost 4 bases and J lost 8; bases outside the gene matches: 7. Germline loops: CDR1 SGDLS, CDR2 YYNGEE. The CDR3 sequence: CASSIQGVEGYTF. CDR3 DNA sequence: TGTGCCAGCAGCATACAGGGGGTAGAGGGCTACACCTTC.

The rearrangement uses TRBV7-3 and TRBJ2-2, with 9 bases identical to TRBD2. CDR1 and CDR2 from the germline V gene are SGHTA and FQGTGA. V shed 4 bases and J 4 bases; nucleotides not matched to a gene: 4. This CDR3 is 15 amino acids long. In nucleotides, the CDR3 is TGTGCCAGCAGCTCGGCGGGGGGGCCCACCGGGGAGCTGTTTTTT. Translation: CASSSAGGPTGELFF.